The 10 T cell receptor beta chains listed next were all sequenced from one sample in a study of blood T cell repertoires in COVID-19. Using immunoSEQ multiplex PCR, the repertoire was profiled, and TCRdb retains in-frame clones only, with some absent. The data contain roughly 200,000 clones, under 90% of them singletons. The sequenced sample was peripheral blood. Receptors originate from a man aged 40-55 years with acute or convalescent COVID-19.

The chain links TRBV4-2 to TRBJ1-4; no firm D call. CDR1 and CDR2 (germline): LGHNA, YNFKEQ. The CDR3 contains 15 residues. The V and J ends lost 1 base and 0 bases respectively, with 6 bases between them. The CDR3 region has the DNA TGTGCCAGCAGCCAAGTGCGCGCAACTAATGAAAAACTGTTTTTT. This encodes CASSQVRATNEKLFF.

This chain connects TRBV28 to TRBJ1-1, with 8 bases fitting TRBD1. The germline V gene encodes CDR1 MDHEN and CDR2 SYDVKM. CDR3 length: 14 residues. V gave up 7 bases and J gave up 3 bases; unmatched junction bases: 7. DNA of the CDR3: TGTGCCAGCACCACGGGGGACAGGTACACTGAAGCTTTCTTT. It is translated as CASTTGDRYTEAFF.

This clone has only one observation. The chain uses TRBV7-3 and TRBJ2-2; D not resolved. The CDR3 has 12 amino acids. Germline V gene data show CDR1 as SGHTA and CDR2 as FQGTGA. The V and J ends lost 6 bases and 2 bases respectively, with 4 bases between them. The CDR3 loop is CASRYNTGELFF. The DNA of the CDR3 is TGTGCCAGCAGATATAACACCGGGGAGCTGTTTTTT. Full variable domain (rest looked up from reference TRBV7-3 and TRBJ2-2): GAGVSQTPSNKVTEKGKYVELRCDPISGHTALYWYRQSLGQGPEFLIYFQGTGAADDSGLPNDRFFAVRPEGSVSTLKIQRTERGDSAVYLCASRYNTGELFFGEGSRLTVL.

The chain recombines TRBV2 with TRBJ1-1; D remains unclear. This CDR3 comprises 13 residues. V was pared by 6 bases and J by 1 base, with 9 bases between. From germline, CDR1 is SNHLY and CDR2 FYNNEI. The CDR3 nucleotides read TGTGCCAGCAGAGGGAGGAGGAACACTGAAGCTTTCTTT. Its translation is CASRGRRNTEAFF.

The CDR3 DNA follows: TGCAGCGAGGCCGGGACAGATCAAGAGACCCAGTACTTC. The encoded protein is CSEAGTDQETQYF. The rearrangement links TRBV29-1 to TRBJ2-5, with 7 bases matching TRBD1. The CDR3 consists of 13 residues. Germline V gives CDR1 SQVTM, CDR2 ANQGSEA. The trim removed 7 bases at V and 2 bases at J, leaving 7 bases unmatched.

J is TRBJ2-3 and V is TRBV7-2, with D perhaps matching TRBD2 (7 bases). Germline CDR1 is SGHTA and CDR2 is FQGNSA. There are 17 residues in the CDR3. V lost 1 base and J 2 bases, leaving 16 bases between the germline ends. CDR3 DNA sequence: TGTGCCAGCAGCTTAGGCCTTACAGGGACTAACACAGATACGCAGTATTTT. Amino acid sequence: CASSLGLTGTNTDTQYF.

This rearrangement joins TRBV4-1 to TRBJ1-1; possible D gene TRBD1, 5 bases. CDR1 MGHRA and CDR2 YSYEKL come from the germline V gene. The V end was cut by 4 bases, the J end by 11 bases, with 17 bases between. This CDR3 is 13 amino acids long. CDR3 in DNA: TGCGCCAGCAGCCGAGACAGAGCCCGGGGGGCTTTCTTT. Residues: CASSRDRARGAFF.

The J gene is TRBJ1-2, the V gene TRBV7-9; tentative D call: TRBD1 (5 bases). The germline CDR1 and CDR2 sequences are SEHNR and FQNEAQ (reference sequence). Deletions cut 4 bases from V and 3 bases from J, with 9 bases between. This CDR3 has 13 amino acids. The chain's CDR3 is CASSSQGDYGYTF. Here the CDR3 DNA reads TGTGCCAGCAGCTCTCAGGGTGACTATGGCTACACCTTC.

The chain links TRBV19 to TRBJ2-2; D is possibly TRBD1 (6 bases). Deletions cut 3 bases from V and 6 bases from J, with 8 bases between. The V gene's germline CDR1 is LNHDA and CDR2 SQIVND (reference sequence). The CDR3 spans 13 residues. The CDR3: CASSIKGAGELFF. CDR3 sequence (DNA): TGTGCCAGTAGTATCAAGGGGGCCGGGGAGCTGTTTTTT.

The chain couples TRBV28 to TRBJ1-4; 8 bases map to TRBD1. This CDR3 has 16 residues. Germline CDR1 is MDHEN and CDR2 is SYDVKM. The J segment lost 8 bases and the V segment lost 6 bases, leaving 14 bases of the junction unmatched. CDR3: CASSRDTGGRREKLFF. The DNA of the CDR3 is TGTGCCAGCAGCCGCGACACAGGGGGAAGAAGAGAAAAACTGTTTTTT.